A selection of T cell receptor beta chains follows, all from one sample in a study of T cell repertoires in cytomegalovirus infection. MiXCR was run by TCRdb on the reads, yielding one entry per CDR3 protein. Of roughly 180,000 distinct CDR3 sequences listed, 17% are singletons. Sequencing used CD8+ T cells from PBMCs. The receptors derive from a human donor in good health (CMV status not recorded). Some clones in this sample may be carry-over from other donors' samples. Each CDR3 is given with its conserved first and last residue. Each record gives: V gene, clone size, J gene, D gene, CDR3 DNA, CDR3 protein. D genes are given only for firm matches. Expanded clones get a size class; other rows say once, few or many, or leave the size out.

V gene: TRBV12-3/TRBV12-4; clone size: .; J gene: TRBJ2-3; D gene: .; CDR3 DNA: TGTGCCAGCAGTTTCAGGGTTATCGCAGATACGCAGTATTTT; CDR3 protein: CASSFRVIADTQYF
V gene: TRBV7-6; clone size: .; J gene: TRBJ1-1; D gene: .; CDR3 DNA: TGTGCCAGCAGCCATTTCCAAGTCACTGAAGCTTTCTTT; CDR3 protein: CASSHFQVTEAFF
V gene: TRBV12-3/TRBV12-4; clone size: .; J gene: TRBJ2-5; D gene: TRBD2; CDR3 DNA: TGTGCCAGCACCGCTGAAGCGGGGCAAGAGACCCAGTACTTC; CDR3 protein: CASTAEAGQETQYF
V gene: TRBV27; clone size: few; J gene: TRBJ2-5; D gene: .; CDR3 DNA: TGTGCCAGCAGTTTAAGAGGGCTCGTGGAGACCCAGTACTTC; CDR3 protein: CASSLRGLVETQYF
V gene: TRBV20-1; clone size: .; J gene: TRBJ1-2; D gene: .; CDR3 DNA: TGCAGTGCTAGAGATTGGGGTTCTAACTATGGCTACACCTTC; CDR3 protein: CSARDWGSNYGYTF
V gene: TRBV4-2; clone size: .; J gene: TRBJ1-1; D gene: .; CDR3 DNA: TGTGCCAGCTGGGGGGGGAACACTGAAGCTTTCTTT; CDR3 protein: CASWGGNTEAFF
V gene: TRBV12-3/TRBV12-4; clone size: few; J gene: TRBJ1-3; D gene: .; CDR3 DNA: TGTGCCACCAAGGAAGGGGGAATAAACACCATATATTTT; CDR3 protein: CATKEGGINTIYF
V gene: TRBV5-5; clone size: few; J gene: TRBJ2-1; D gene: .; CDR3 DNA: TGTGCCAGCAGCTTGAGGGGAGGTGAGCAGTTCTTC; CDR3 protein: CASSLRGGEQFF
V gene: TRBV7-2; clone size: many; J gene: TRBJ2-3; D gene: TRBD1; CDR3 DNA: TGTGCCAGCAGCTTAGCTGTTGACAGGGCATCAGATACGCAGTATTTT; CDR3 protein: CASSLAVDRASDTQYF
V gene: TRBV7-8; clone size: many; J gene: TRBJ1-2; D gene: TRBD1; CDR3 DNA: TGTGCCAGCAGCTTATATCAGGGGGCTACCTATGGCTACACCTTC; CDR3 protein: CASSLYQGATYGYTF
V gene: TRBV28; clone size: few; J gene: TRBJ2-7; D gene: .; CDR3 DNA: TGTGCCAGCAGTATACTAGAACCCCGGGGGCCAGGTTACGAGCAGTACTTC; CDR3 protein: CASSILEPRGPGYEQYF
V gene: TRBV12-3/TRBV12-4; clone size: few; J gene: TRBJ2-2; D gene: .; CDR3 DNA: TGTGCCAGCAGTTTCAGGGGGGGCCCCACCGGGGAGCTGTTTTTT; CDR3 protein: CASSFRGGPTGELFF
V gene: TRBV12-3/TRBV12-4; clone size: few; J gene: TRBJ2-7; D gene: .; CDR3 DNA: TGTGCCAGCAGAGGACAGCCTTCCCACGAGCAGTACTTC; CDR3 protein: CASRGQPSHEQYF
V gene: TRBV10-3; clone size: few; J gene: TRBJ2-7; D gene: .; CDR3 DNA: TGTGCCATCAGTGAGACAGGGATCGACTACGAGCAGTACTTC; CDR3 protein: CAISETGIDYEQYF
V gene: TRBV6-5; clone size: few; J gene: TRBJ2-1; D gene: .; CDR3 DNA: TGTGCCAGCTCGGCGACATCCTACAATGAGCAGTTCTTC; CDR3 protein: CASSATSYNEQFF
V gene: TRBV6-2/TRBV6-3; clone size: .; J gene: TRBJ2-1; D gene: .; CDR3 DNA: TGTGCCAGCAGTCCCACCGATGAGGTGGAGTACAATGAGCAGTTCTTC; CDR3 protein: CASSPTDEVEYNEQFF
V gene: TRBV28; clone size: .; J gene: TRBJ2-7; D gene: TRBD2; CDR3 DNA: TGTGCCAGCAGCTATAGGACTAGCGGGGGGACCTACGAGCAGTACTTC; CDR3 protein: CASSYRTSGGTYEQYF
V gene: TRBV12-3/TRBV12-4; clone size: .; J gene: TRBJ1-1; D gene: .; CDR3 DNA: TGTGCCAGCAGCCCCCCGCCGAGGGGTTCGAACACTGAAGCTTTCTTT; CDR3 protein: CASSPPPRGSNTEAFF
V gene: TRBV6-2/TRBV6-3; clone size: .; J gene: TRBJ1-1; D gene: .; CDR3 DNA: TGTGACAGCAGTTTAGGGGTACGGACTGAAGCTTTCTTT; CDR3 protein: CDSSLGVRTEAFF
V gene: TRBV7-9; clone size: few; J gene: TRBJ1-2; D gene: TRBD1; CDR3 DNA: TGTGCCAGCACCGTGGGAAACAGGGGGACGGGCTACACCTTC; CDR3 protein: CASTVGNRGTGYTF
V gene: TRBV12-3/TRBV12-4; clone size: once; J gene: TRBJ1-1; D gene: .; CDR3 DNA: TGTGCCAGCAGTTTCAGGTCAGGGGACACTGAAGCTTTCTTT; CDR3 protein: CASSFRSGDTEAFF
V gene: TRBV20-1; clone size: few; J gene: TRBJ2-7; D gene: TRBD1; CDR3 DNA: TGCAGTGCTAGAGATTACCGCGGACAGGGGAGCTACGAGCAGTACTTC; CDR3 protein: CSARDYRGQGSYEQYF
V gene: TRBV9; clone size: .; J gene: TRBJ2-1; D gene: .; CDR3 DNA: TGTGCCAGCAGCCAGGGGGGGGGTTCCTACAATGAGCAGTTCTTC; CDR3 protein: CASSQGGGSYNEQFF
V gene: TRBV7-2; clone size: .; J gene: TRBJ1-5; D gene: TRBD1; CDR3 DNA: TGTGCCAGCAGCGGGACAGACCATTGGCCCCAGCATTTT; CDR3 protein: CASSGTDHWPQHF
V gene: TRBV11-2; clone size: .; J gene: TRBJ1-1; D gene: .; CDR3 DNA: TGTGCCAGCAGCTTTCGTAGTACTGAAGCTTTCTTT; CDR3 protein: CASSFRSTEAFF
V gene: TRBV19; clone size: once; J gene: TRBJ1-2; D gene: .; CDR3 DNA: TGTGCCAGTAGTATAGAGTCCACGGCTGCTAACTATGGCTACACCTTC; CDR3 protein: CASSIESTAANYGYTF
V gene: TRBV7-9; clone size: few; J gene: TRBJ2-5; D gene: TRBD1; CDR3 DNA: TGTGCCAGCAGCGAGATTCCATTGACAGGGATTGAAGAGACCCAGTACTTC; CDR3 protein: CASSEIPLTGIEETQYF
V gene: TRBV19; clone size: .; J gene: TRBJ1-1; D gene: TRBD1; CDR3 DNA: TGTGCCAGTAGTATACCGGGACAGGGTATGAACACTGAAGCTTTCTTT; CDR3 protein: CASSIPGQGMNTEAFF
V gene: TRBV7-2; clone size: .; J gene: TRBJ2-2; D gene: .; CDR3 DNA: TGTGCCAGCAGCTCCACGGGGTGGGACCCGACGAACACCGGGGAGCTGTTTTTT; CDR3 protein: CASSSTGWDPTNTGELFF
V gene: TRBV12-3/TRBV12-4; clone size: .; J gene: TRBJ2-1; D gene: TRBD2; CDR3 DNA: TGTGCCAGCAGATCTAGCGGGGATTGGTACAATGAGCAGTTCTTC; CDR3 protein: CASRSSGDWYNEQFF
V gene: TRBV7-2; clone size: few; J gene: TRBJ2-2; D gene: TRBD1; CDR3 DNA: TGTGCCAGCAGCCCCCCCCTGAGCGACAGGGCGAACACCGGGGAGCTGTTTTTT; CDR3 protein: CASSPPLSDRANTGELFF
V gene: TRBV19; clone size: .; J gene: TRBJ1-6; D gene: .; CDR3 DNA: TGTGCCAGTAGTATAGGGGTTGATAATTCACCCCTCCACTTT; CDR3 protein: CASSIGVDNSPLHF
V gene: TRBV6-2/TRBV6-3; clone size: .; J gene: TRBJ2-5; D gene: TRBD2; CDR3 DNA: TGTGCCAGCAGAGGACTAGCGGGGGTACTTCAAGAGACCCAGTACTTC; CDR3 protein: CASRGLAGVLQETQYF
V gene: TRBV2; clone size: few; J gene: TRBJ1-6; D gene: .; CDR3 DNA: TGTGCCAGCAGTGAAGCAGGACGTAATTCACCCCTCCACTTT; CDR3 protein: CASSEAGRNSPLHF
V gene: TRBV2; clone size: few; J gene: TRBJ2-5; D gene: TRBD2; CDR3 DNA: TGTGCCAGAGACTATAAGCGGGGGCCTCAAGAGACCCAGTACTTC; CDR3 protein: CARDYKRGPQETQYF
V gene: TRBV30; clone size: .; J gene: TRBJ1-2; D gene: TRBD1; CDR3 DNA: TGTGCCTGGGAAACAGGGGGGAGCTATGGCTACACCTTC; CDR3 protein: CAWETGGSYGYTF
V gene: TRBV7-9; clone size: .; J gene: TRBJ1-2; D gene: .; CDR3 DNA: TGTGCCAGCAGCCCCAGTGAGGGCGGCTATGGCTACACCTTC; CDR3 protein: CASSPSEGGYGYTF
V gene: TRBV5-1; clone size: .; J gene: TRBJ1-3; D gene: .; CDR3 DNA: TGCGCCAGCAGCCTCCATCTAGACAGCGACTCTGGAAACACCATATATTTT; CDR3 protein: CASSLHLDSDSGNTIYF
V gene: TRBV7-8; clone size: .; J gene: TRBJ2-1; D gene: .; CDR3 DNA: TGTGCCAGCAGCCCAATTAATTCGCTCAATGAGCAGTTCTTC; CDR3 protein: CASSPINSLNEQFF
V gene: TRBV20-1; clone size: .; J gene: TRBJ2-3; D gene: TRBD2; CDR3 DNA: TGCAGTGCTAGTTTGACTAGCGGGGGGGCCGGCACAGATACGCAGTATTTT; CDR3 protein: CSASLTSGGAGTDTQYF
V gene: TRBV12-3/TRBV12-4; clone size: few; J gene: TRBJ1-5; D gene: .; CDR3 DNA: TGTGCCAGCAGTTTACCGGCCCAGCCCCAGCATTTT; CDR3 protein: CASSLPAQPQHF
V gene: TRBV20-1; clone size: .; J gene: TRBJ1-5; D gene: .; CDR3 DNA: TGCAGTGCTCTAGACAGTTTAAACAATCAGCCCCAGCATTTT; CDR3 protein: CSALDSLNNQPQHF
V gene: TRBV5-1; clone size: .; J gene: TRBJ1-1; D gene: TRBD1; CDR3 DNA: TGCGCCAGCAGCGGGGGGACAGGGTTGGTTACTGAAGCTTTCTTT; CDR3 protein: CASSGGTGLVTEAFF
V gene: TRBV6-4; clone size: .; J gene: TRBJ1-1; D gene: TRBD1; CDR3 DNA: TGTGCCAGCACCCAGGGGGCTAACACTGAAGCTTTCTTT; CDR3 protein: CASTQGANTEAFF
V gene: TRBV6-2/TRBV6-3; clone size: .; J gene: TRBJ2-7; D gene: .; CDR3 DNA: TGTGCCAGCAGTTACACTTGGAACCACGAGCAGTACTTC; CDR3 protein: CASSYTWNHEQYF
V gene: TRBV7-2; clone size: few; J gene: TRBJ1-5; D gene: .; CDR3 DNA: TGTGCCAGCAGCCAGGATAATCAGCCCCAGCATTTT; CDR3 protein: CASSQDNQPQHF
V gene: TRBV20-1; clone size: .; J gene: TRBJ2-7; D gene: TRBD1; CDR3 DNA: TGCAGTGCTAGACCAACCGATGGGACAGGGATGACCTACGAGCAGTACTTC; CDR3 protein: CSARPTDGTGMTYEQYF
V gene: TRBV20-1; clone size: few; J gene: TRBJ2-5; D gene: .; CDR3 DNA: TGCAGTGCTAGAGAACAGGGGGGGGGCTTAGGGACCCAGTACTTC; CDR3 protein: CSAREQGGGLGTQYF
V gene: TRBV10-3; clone size: .; J gene: TRBJ1-1; D gene: .; CDR3 DNA: TGTGCCGTCCGGGAGAACACTGAAGCTTTCTTT; CDR3 protein: CAVRENTEAFF
V gene: TRBV28; clone size: .; J gene: TRBJ2-7; D gene: TRBD1; CDR3 DNA: TGTGCCAGCAGACCTAGACAGGGGGGCCATGGGCAGCAGTACTTC; CDR3 protein: CASRPRQGGHGQQYF
V gene: TRBV4-1; clone size: .; J gene: TRBJ2-1; D gene: .; CDR3 DNA: TGCGCCAGCAGCGATACACCCAATGAGCAGTTCTTC; CDR3 protein: CASSDTPNEQFF
V gene: TRBV7-2; clone size: few; J gene: TRBJ2-5; D gene: TRBD1; CDR3 DNA: TGTGCCAGCAGCCTTCGGACAGGGGACTTGGTCGAGACCCAGTACTTC; CDR3 protein: CASSLRTGDLVETQYF
V gene: TRBV11-2; clone size: .; J gene: TRBJ2-3; D gene: TRBD2; CDR3 DNA: TGTGCCAGCAGCTTCACCCGCGGGGGGGCAGATACGCAGTATTTT; CDR3 protein: CASSFTRGGADTQYF
V gene: TRBV7-9; clone size: .; J gene: TRBJ1-5; D gene: .; CDR3 DNA: TGTGCCAGCAGCTCGGGGGGAGGGTGGACTCAGCCCCAGCATTTT; CDR3 protein: CASSSGGGWTQPQHF
V gene: TRBV5-6; clone size: .; J gene: TRBJ1-2; D gene: TRBD1; CDR3 DNA: TGTGCCAGCAGCTTGGCAACCGACAGGGAGAGTTCGAGCTACACCTTC; CDR3 protein: CASSLATDRESSSYTF